The 6 T cell receptor beta chains listed next were all sequenced from one sample in a study of T cells in narcolepsy. Clones were read by immunoSEQ multiplex PCR, and TCRdb kept only the in-frame ones, dropping some. This table has 15,000 to 20,000 clones, about nine tenths appearing once. The material sequenced was memory (CD45RA-) CD4+ T cells from blood. These receptors all stem from a human donor in good health.

The chain combines TRBV5-1 with TRBJ2-1, with 9 bases lining up with TRBD2. The CDR3 consists of 16 residues. Germline CDR1 is SGHRS and CDR2 is YFSETQ. J gave up 6 bases and V 4 bases, and 11 bases lay outside the gene matches. CDR3 sequence: CASSGRGSGRRNEQFF. The CDR3 coding sequence is TGCGCCAGCAGCGGACGGGGCAGCGGGAGGCGCAATGAGCAGTTCTTC. Together with reference TRBV5-1 and TRBJ2-1, the CDR3 gives the full variable domain: KAGVTQTPRYLIKTRGQQVTLSCSPISGHRSVSWYQQTPGQGLQFLFEYFSETQRNKGNFPGRFSGRQFSNSRSEMNVSTLELGDSALYLCASSGRGSGRRNEQFFGPGTRLTVL.

The chain is built from TRBV5-6 and TRBJ2-3; weak D call: TRBD2 (6 bases). V was shortened by 0 bases and J by 1 base, with 9 bases between the two germline ends. Germline V CDR1 and CDR2: SGHDT, YYEEEE. This CDR3 has 15 amino acids. This CDR3 is CASSLVTGGTDTQYF. The CDR3 DNA is TGTGCCAGCAGCTTGGTTACGGGGGGCACAGATACGCAGTATTTT.

V and J are TRBV30 and TRBJ1-1; TRBD1 matches 10 bases. This CDR3 region has 14 residues. From germline, CDR1 is GTSNPN and CDR2 SVGIG (reference sequence). Losses at the gene ends were 5 bases for V and 6 bases for J; bases not matched to a gene: 9. CDR3 region: CAWSGQGMRAEAFF. Written as DNA, the CDR3 is TGTGCCTGGTCGGGACAGGGGATGAGGGCTGAAGCTTTCTTT.

The chain combines TRBV5-6 with TRBJ1-1; TRBD1 is a possible D gene (5 bases). The germline CDR1 and CDR2 sequences are SGHDT and YYEEEE. The CDR3 consists of 17 residues. Trimming left V 3 bases short and J 5 bases short, with 23 bases between. CDR3 region: CASSWGDSRGVGTEAFF. The CDR3 nucleotides are TGTGCCAGCAGCTGGGGAGACAGTCGGGGGGTTGGGACTGAAGCTTTCTTT.

The chain carries TRBV2 and TRBJ2-2; maybe TRBD2 (6 bases). Trimming left V 0 bases short and J 4 bases short, with 9 bases between. The CDR3 has 15 amino acids. Per the germline V gene, CDR1 is SNHLY and CDR2 is FYNNEI. In nucleotides, the CDR3 is TGTGCCAGCAGTGAAGCGGGAGGAGGCACCGGGGAGCTGTTTTTT. Amino acids: CASSEAGGGTGELFF. Supplemented by reference TRBV2 and TRBJ2-2, the full variable domain reads EPEVTQTPSHQVTQMGQEVILRCVPISNHLYFYWYRQILGQKVEFLVSFYNNEISEKSEIFDDQFSVERPDGSNFTLKIRSTKLEDSAMYFCASSEAGGGTGELFFGEGSRLTVL.

The chain carries TRBV5-1 and TRBJ2-5; TRBD2 matches at 8 bases. The CDR3 is 16 amino acids. The trim removed 1 base at V and 5 bases at J, leaving 10 bases unmatched. Germline loops: CDR1 SGHRS, CDR2 YFSETQ. CDR3 in amino acids: CASSLSGGTGWETQYF. The CDR3 DNA reads as TGCGCCAGCAGCTTGAGCGGGGGAACAGGGTGGGAGACCCAGTACTTC.